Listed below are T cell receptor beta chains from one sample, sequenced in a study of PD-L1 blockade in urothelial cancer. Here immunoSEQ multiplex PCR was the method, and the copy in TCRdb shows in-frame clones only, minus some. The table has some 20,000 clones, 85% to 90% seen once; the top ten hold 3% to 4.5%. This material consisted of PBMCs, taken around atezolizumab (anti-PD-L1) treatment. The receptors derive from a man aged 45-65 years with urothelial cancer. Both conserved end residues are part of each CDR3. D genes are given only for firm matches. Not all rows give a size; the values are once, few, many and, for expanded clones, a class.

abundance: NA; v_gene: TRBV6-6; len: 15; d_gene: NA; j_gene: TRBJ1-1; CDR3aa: CASSYIAMLNTEAFF; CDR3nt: TGTGCCAGCAGTTACATAGCCATGTTGAACACTGAAGCTTTCTTT
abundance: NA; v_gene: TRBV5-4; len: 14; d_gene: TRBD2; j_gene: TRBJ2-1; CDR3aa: CASSLAGGFNEQFF; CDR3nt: TGTGCCAGCAGCTTAGCGGGAGGGTTTAATGAGCAGTTCTTC
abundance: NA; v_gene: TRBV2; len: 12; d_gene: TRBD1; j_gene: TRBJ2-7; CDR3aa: CASRDRAYEQYF; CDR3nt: TGTGCCAGCAGGGACAGGGCCTACGAGCAGTACTTC
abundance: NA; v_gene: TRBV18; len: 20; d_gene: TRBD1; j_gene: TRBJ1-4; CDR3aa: CASSPLGVGTGGLGSEKLFF; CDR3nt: TGTGCCAGCTCACCATTGGGCGTTGGAACAGGGGGACTTGGAAGTGAAAAACTGTTTTTT
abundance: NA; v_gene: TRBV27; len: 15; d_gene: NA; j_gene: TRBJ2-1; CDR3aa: CASSRAGPSYNEQFF; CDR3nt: TGTGCCAGCAGTAGGGCGGGACCCTCCTACAATGAGCAGTTCTTC
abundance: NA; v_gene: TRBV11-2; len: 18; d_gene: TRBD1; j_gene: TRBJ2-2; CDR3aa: CASSLRTGGWANTGELFF; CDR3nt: TGTGCCAGCAGCCTCCGGACAGGGGGCTGGGCGAACACCGGGGAGCTGTTTTTT
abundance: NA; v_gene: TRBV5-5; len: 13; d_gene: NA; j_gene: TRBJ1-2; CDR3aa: CASSQRTAYGYTF; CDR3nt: TGTGCCAGCAGCCAAAGAACAGCCTATGGCTACACCTTC
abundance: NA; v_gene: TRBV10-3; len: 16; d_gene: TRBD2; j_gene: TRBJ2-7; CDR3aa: CAISGTSGRVTEEQYF; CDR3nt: TGTGCCATCAGCGGGACTAGCGGGAGAGTGACAGAAGAGCAGTACTTC
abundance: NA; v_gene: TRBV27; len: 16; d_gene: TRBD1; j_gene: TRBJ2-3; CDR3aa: CASSSDRGMGTDTQYF; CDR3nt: TGTGCCAGCAGTTCAGACAGGGGTATGGGCACAGATACGCAGTATTTT
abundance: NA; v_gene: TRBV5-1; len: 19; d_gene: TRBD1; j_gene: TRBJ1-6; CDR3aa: CASSLVWDRDSSYNSPLHF; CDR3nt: TGCGCCAGCAGCTTGGTTTGGGACAGGGACAGCTCCTATAATTCACCCCTCCACTTT
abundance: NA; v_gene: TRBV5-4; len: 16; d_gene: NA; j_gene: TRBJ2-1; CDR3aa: CASSPGNPSSYNEQFF; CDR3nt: TGTGCCAGCAGCCCCGGGAACCCCAGCTCCTACAATGAGCAGTTCTTC
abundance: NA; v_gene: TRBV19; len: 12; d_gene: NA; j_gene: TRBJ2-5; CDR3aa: CASSIAGETQYF; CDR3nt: TGTGCCAGTAGTATAGCAGGAGAGACCCAGTACTTC
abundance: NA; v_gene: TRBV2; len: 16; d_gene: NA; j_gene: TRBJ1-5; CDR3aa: CASSEVRQGMYQPQHF; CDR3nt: TGTGCCAGCAGTGAAGTCCGCCAGGGCATGTATCAGCCCCAGCATTTT
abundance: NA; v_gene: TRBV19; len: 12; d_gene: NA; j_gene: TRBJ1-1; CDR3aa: CASSVGSTEAFF; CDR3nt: TGTGCCAGTAGTGTAGGGAGCACTGAAGCTTTCTTT
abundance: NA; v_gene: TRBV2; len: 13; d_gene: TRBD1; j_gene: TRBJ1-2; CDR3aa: CASSLTGITGYTF; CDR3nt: TGTGCCAGCAGTCTGACAGGGATCACCGGCTACACCTTC
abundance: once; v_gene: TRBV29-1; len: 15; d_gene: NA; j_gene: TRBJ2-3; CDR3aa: CSAPMPWTGTDTQYF; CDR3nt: TGCAGCGCCCCAATGCCCTGGACAGGCACAGATACGCAGTATTTT
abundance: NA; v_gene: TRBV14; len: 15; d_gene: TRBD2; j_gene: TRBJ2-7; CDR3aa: CASSQRLAGSYEQYF; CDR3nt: TGTGCCAGCAGCCAAAGACTAGCGGGATCCTACGAGCAGTACTTC
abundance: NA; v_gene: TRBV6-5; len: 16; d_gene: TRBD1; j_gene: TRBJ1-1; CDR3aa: CASSYSRTGVNTEAFF; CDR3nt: TGTGCCAGCAGTTACTCCAGGACAGGGGTGAACACTGAAGCTTTCTTT
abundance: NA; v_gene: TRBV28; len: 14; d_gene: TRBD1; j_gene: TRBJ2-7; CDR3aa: CASSLQGASYEQYF; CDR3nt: TGTGCCAGCAGTTTACAGGGGGCTTCCTACGAGCAGTACTTC
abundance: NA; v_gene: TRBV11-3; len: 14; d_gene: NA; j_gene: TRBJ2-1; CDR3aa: CASSPTDYSHEQFF; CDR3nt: TGTGCCAGCAGCCCCACAGACTATTCCCATGAGCAGTTCTTC
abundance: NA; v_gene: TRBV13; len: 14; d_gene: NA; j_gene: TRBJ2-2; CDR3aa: CASSFGALGGELFF; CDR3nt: TGTGCCAGCAGCTTTGGGGCCCTCGGCGGGGAGCTGTTTTTT
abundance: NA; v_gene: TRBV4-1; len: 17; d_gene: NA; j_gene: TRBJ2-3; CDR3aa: CASSQDLRQGSTDTQYF; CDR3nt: TGCGCCAGCAGCCAAGATCTTCGGCAGGGCTCCACAGATACGCAGTATTTT
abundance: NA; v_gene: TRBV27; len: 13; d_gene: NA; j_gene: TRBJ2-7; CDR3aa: CASSPQGSDEQYF; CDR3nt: TGTGCCAGCAGTCCCCAGGGGTCGGACGAGCAGTACTTC
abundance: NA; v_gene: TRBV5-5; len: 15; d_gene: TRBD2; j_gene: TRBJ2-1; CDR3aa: CASSFRREPYNEQFF; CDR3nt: TGTGCCAGCAGCTTTCGGCGGGAGCCCTACAATGAGCAGTTCTTC
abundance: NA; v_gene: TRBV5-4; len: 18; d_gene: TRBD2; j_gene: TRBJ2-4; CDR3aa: CASSSPPTSGRKGNIQYF; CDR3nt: TGTGCCAGCAGCTCACCACCGACTAGCGGGAGGAAAGGGAACATTCAGTACTTC
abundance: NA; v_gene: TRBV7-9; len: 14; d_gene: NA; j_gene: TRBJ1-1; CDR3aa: CASSLALGDTEAFF; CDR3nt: TGTGCCAGCAGCTTAGCGCTAGGGGACACTGAAGCTTTCTTT
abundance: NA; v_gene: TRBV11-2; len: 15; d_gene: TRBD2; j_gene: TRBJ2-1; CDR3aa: CASSLDRGSYNEQFF; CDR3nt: TGTGCCAGCAGCTTAGACCGCGGGAGCTACAATGAGCAGTTCTTC
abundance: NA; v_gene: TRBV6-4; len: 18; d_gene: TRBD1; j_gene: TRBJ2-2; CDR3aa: CASRETAMGQANTGELFF; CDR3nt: TGTGCCAGCAGAGAGACCGCGATGGGACAGGCGAACACCGGGGAGCTGTTTTTT
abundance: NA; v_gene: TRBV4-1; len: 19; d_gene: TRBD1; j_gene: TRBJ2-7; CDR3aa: CASSQDRWSAGQGSYEQYF; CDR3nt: TGCGCCAGCAGCCAAGATAGGTGGTCGGCGGGACAGGGGTCCTACGAGCAGTACTTC
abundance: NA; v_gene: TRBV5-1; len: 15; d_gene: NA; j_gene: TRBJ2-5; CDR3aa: CASSLDGGLQQTQYF; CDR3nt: TGCGCCAGCAGCTTGGATGGGGGACTCCAACAGACCCAGTACTTC
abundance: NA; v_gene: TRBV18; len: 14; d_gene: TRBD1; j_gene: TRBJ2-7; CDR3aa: CASSSTGPSYEQYF; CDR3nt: TGTGCCAGCTCGTCGACAGGGCCCTCCTACGAGCAGTACTTC
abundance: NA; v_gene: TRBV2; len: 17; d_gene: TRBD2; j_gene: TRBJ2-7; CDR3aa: CASRGLAGGLMTYEQYF; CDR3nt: TGTGCCAGCAGGGGACTAGCGGGAGGGCTCATGACTTACGAGCAGTACTTC